This T cell receptor beta chain was captured in a study of shared clonotypes between healthy human individuals. Study observations and caveats: Generation probabilities of non-shared clonotypes were lower (relative to those shared by all four donors).

Turning to this clone: As yet, its antigen is unknown.

The V and J ends lost 5 bases and 6 bases, in that order; junction bases with no gene match: 7. Germline V CDR1 and CDR2: LNHDA, SQIVND (reference sequence). This CDR3 is built from 14 residues. Profiled with immunoSEQ multiplex PCR; TCRdb holds only in-frame clones, not every one. The sample records approximately 2.5 million clones, around nine tenths being singletons. Sequencing input: naive CD4+ T cells sorted from blood. The sample's subset: CD45RA+ positively selected. The J gene is TRBJ2-5, the V gene TRBV19; TRBD1 aligns across 9 bases. The sequence came from a young man in good health. The CDR3 DNA reads TGTGCCAGTAGTCCCCCGGGACAGGGAAAGACCCAGTACTTC. Translation gives CASSPPGQGKTQYF.